This TCR beta chain was recorded in a study of early T cells in non-severe SARS-CoV-2 infection. On the study more broadly: Sequencing was performed on bulk RNA from unsorted whole blood, leaving chains unpaired.

This clonotype was recorded many times. Looked up from germline, CDR1 is MDHEN and CDR2 is SYDVKM. The V end was cut by 3 bases, the J end by 5 bases, with 10 bases between. The CDR3 extends over 13 amino acids. Each single cDNA molecule received a unique molecular identifier. TCRdb re-analysed the 5' RACE reads in MiXCR, keeping a single row per CDR3 protein. This table has about 110,000 distinct CDR3 sequences, 12% appearing once. This TCR came from an adult who was a healthcare worker with PCR-confirmed SARS-CoV-2 infection or an uninfected control (not recorded which). What was sequenced was whole blood. V usage is TRBV28 and J usage is TRBJ2-5; no reliable D call. The CDR3: CASSFVITETQYF. In nucleotides, the CDR3 is TGTGCCAGCAGTTTCGTAATAACGGAGACCCAGTACTTC.